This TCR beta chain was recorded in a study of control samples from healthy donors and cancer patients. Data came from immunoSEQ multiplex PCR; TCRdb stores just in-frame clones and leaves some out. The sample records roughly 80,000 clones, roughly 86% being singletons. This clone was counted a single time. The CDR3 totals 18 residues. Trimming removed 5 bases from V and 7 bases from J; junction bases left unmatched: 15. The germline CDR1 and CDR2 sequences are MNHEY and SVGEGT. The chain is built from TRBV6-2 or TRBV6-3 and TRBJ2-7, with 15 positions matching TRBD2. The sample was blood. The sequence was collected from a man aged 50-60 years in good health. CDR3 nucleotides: TGTGCCAGCAGTACAAGGACTAGCGGGGGGGCTGCCGGGGGGGAGCAGTACTTC. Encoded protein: CASSTRTSGGAAGGEQYF.